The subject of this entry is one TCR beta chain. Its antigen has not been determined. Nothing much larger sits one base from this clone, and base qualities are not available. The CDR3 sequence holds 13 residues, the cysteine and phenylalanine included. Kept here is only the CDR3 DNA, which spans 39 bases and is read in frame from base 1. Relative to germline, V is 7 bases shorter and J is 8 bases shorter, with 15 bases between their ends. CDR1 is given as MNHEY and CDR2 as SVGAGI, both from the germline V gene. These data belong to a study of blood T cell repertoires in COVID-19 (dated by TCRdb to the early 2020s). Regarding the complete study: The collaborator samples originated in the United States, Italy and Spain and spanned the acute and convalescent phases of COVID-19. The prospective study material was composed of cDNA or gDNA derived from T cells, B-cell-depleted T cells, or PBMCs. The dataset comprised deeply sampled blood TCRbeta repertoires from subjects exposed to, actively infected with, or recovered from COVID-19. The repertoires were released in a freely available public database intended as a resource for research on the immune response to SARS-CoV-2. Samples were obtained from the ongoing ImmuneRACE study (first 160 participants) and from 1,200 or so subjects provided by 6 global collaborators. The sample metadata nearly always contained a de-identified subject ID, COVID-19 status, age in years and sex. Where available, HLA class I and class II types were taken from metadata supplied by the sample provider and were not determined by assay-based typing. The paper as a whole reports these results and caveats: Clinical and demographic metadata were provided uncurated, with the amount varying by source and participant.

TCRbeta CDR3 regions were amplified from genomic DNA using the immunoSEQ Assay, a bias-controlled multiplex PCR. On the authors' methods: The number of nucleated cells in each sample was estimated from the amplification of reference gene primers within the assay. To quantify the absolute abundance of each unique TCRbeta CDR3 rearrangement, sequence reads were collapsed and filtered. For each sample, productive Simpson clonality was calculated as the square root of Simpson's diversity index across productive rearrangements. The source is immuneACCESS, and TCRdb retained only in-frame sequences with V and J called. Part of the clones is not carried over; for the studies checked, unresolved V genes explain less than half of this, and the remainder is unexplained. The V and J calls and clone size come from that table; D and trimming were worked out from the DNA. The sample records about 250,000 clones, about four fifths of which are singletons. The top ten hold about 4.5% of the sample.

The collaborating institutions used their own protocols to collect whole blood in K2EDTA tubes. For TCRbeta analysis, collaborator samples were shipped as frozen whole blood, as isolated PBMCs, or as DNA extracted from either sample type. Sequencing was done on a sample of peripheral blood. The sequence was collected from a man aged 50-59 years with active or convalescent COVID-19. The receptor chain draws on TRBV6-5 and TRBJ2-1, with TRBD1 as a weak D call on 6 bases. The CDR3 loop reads CASTPPGVHEQFF. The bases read TGTGCCAGCACCCCCCCAGGGGTGCATGAGCAGTTCTTC.